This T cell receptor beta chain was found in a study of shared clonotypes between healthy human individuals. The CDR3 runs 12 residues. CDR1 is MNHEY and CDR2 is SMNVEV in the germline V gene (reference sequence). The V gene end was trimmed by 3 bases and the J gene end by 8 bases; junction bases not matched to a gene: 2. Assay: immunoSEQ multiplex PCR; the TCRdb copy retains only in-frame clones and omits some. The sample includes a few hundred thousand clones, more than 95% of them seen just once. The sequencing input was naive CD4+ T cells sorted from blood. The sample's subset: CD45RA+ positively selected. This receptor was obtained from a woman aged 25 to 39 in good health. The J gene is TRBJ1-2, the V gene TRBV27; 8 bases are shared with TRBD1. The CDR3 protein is CASSFRGQGYTF. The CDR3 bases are TGTGCCAGCAGTTTCAGGGGGCAGGGCTACACCTTC.